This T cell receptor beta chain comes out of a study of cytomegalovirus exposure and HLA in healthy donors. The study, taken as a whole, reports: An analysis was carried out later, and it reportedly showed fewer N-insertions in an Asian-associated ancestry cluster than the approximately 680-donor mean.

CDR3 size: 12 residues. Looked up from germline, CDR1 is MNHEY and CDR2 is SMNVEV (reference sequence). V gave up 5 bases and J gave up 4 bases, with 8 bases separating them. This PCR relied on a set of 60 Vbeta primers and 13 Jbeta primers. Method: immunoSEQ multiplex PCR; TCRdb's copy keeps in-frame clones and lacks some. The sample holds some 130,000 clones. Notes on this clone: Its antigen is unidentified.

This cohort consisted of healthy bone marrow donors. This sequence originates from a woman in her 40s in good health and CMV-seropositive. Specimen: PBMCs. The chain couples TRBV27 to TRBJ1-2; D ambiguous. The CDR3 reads CASSSGSYGYTF. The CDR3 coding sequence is TGTGCCAGCAGTAGTGGGAGCTATGGCTACACCTTC.